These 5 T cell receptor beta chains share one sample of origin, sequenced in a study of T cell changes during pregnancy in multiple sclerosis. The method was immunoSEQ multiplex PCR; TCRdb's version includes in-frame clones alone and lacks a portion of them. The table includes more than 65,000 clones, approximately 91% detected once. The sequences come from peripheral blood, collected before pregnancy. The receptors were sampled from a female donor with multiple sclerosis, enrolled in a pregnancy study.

The CDR3 sequence is CASSAIQGTGNTIYF. Here the CDR3 DNA reads TGTGCCAGCAGCGCTATACAGGGAACTGGAAACACCATATATTTT. The chain is built from TRBV7-9 and TRBJ1-3; possible D gene TRBD1, 6 bases. V was pared by 5 bases and J by 2 bases, with 13 bases between. This CDR3 comprises 15 residues. Germline lookup yields CDR1 SEHNR and CDR2 FQNEAQ (reference sequence).

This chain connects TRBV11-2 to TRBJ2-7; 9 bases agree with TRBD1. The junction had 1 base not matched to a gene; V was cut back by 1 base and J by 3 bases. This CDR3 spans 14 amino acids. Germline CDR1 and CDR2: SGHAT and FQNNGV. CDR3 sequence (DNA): TGTGCCAGCAGCTTAGGACAGGGGGACTACGAGCAGTACTTC. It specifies CASSLGQGDYEQYF.

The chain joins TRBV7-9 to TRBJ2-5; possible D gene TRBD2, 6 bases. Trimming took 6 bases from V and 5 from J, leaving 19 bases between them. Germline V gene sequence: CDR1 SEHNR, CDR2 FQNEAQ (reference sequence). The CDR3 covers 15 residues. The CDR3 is CASRQGLALGETQYF. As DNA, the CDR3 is TGTGCCAGCAGGCAAGGGCTAGCGCTGGGGGAGACCCAGTACTTC.

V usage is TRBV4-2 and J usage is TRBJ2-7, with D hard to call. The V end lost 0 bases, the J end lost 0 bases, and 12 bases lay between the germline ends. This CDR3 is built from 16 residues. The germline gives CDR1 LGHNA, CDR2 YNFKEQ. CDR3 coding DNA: TGTGCCAGCAGCCAAGATGTGGGCAGGCCCTCCTACGAGCAGTACTTC. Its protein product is CASSQDVGRPSYEQYF.

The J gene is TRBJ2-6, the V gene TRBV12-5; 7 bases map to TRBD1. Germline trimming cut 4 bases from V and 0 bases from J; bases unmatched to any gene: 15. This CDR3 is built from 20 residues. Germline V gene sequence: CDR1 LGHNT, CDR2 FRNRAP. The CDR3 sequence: CASGSPGRGFNNSGANVLTF. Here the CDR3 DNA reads TGTGCTAGTGGTTCCCCCGGCAGGGGGTTTAATAACTCTGGGGCCAACGTCCTGACTTTC.